The sequence of this T cell receptor beta chain was determined in a study of blood T cell repertoires in COVID-19. Overall study: The United States, Italy and Spain were the sources of the acute and convalescent COVID-19 samples. The analysed material was cDNA or gDNA that came from T cells, B-cell-depleted T cells, or PBMCs.

Per the germline V gene, CDR1 is MDHEN and CDR2 is SYDVKM. After removal of 5 bases from V and 5 bases from J, the junction contained 8 bases not matched to a gene. There are 14 residues in the CDR3. Original data processing: Amplification of reference gene primers provided the estimated nucleated cell counts. Sequenced by immunoSEQ multiplex PCR; TCRdb stores in-frame clones only, minus some. V, J and clone size reflect that table, while D and trimming were determined from the DNA. The sample holds about 58,000 clones, about 85% seen once. This clonotype was obtained from a man aged 35 to 55 with active COVID-19. J is TRBJ1-1 and V is TRBV28, with 7 bases that match TRBD1. The specimen was peripheral blood. The chain's CDR3 is CASSPLDRRTEAFF. Here the CDR3 DNA reads TGTGCCAGCAGTCCGCTGGACAGGAGGACTGAAGCTTTCTTT.